This paragraph covers one T cell receptor (beta chain) sequence. The target antigen is unknown. This specimen comes from a study of follicular helper T cells after annual influenza vaccination. Study overall: Sampling occurred days 0, 7 and 28 after each influenza vaccination.

Assay: immunoSEQ multiplex PCR; the TCRdb copy retains only in-frame clones and omits some. Of about 13,000 clones detected, 84% appear once; the ten largest clones hold 0.27%. The time point was: 2014-2015 season, pre-vaccination. Before and after seasonal inactivated influenza vaccination, adults gave blood for sorting CD4 subsets for sequencing. Study observations and caveats: ICOS+CD38+ cTfh clonality tracked population frequency, and its change tracked circulating plasmablast change. Productive TCRB sequences came from only about 9.5-20% of cells.

The starting material was CXCR5- memory CD4+ T cells sorted from blood, obtained on the day of influenza vaccination. The receptor comes from an adult who received the influenza vaccine.

Written as DNA, the CDR3 is TGTGCCAGCTCAGCCACAGGGGAGGCAGGTGAAAAACTGTTTTTT. This encodes CASSATGEAGEKLFF. The rearrangement joins TRBV18 to TRBJ1-4; TRBD1 aligns across 7 bases. The CDR3 sequence is 15 residues long. The ends lost 5 bases at V and 7 bases at J; junction bases unmatched: 10. Germline values: CDR1 KGHSH, CDR2 LQKENI.